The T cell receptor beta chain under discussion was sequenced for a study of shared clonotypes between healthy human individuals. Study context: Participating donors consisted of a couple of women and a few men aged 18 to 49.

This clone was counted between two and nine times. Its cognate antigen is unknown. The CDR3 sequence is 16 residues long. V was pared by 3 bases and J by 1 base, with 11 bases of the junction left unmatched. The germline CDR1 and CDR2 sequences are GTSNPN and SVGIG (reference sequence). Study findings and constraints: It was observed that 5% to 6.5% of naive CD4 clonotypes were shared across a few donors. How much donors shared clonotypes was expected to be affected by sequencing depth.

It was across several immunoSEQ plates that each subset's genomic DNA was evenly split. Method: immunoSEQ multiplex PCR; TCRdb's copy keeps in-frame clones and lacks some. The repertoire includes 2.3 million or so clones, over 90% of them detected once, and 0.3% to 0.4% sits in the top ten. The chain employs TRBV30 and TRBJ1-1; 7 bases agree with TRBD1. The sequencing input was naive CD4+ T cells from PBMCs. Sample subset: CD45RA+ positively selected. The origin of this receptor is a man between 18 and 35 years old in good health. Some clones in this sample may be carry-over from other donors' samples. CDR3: CAWSGLGGQTNTEAFF. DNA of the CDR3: TGTGCCTGGAGCGGTCTTGGGGGACAGACGAACACTGAAGCTTTCTTT.